The 27 T cell receptor beta chains given below trace back to one sample, sequenced in a study of blood T cells in healthy people across ages. With a J-beta primer mix and a sample-barcoded 5' primer, a second PCR ran roughly 6 to 11 cycles. TCRdb itself ran the 5' RACE reads through MiXCR, one entry per CDR3 protein. The sample carries over 600,000 distinct CDR3 sequences, about 61% recorded once. Sequencing was performed on blood. These TCRs come from a man aged 35 to 55 in good health.

This clonotype has only one observation. The CDR3, as DNA: TGTGCCAGCAGCACGAGGCAAGTTCGTTGGGAACTATCATGGTCTTACGAGCAGTACTTC. Protein sequence: CASSTRQVRWELSWSYEQYF. The chain uses TRBV21-1 and TRBJ2-7. TRBV21-1 is flagged as a pseudogene. This CDR3 region has 20 residues.

The chain couples TRBV20-1 to TRBJ2-1; 7 bases fit TRBD2. Germline V CDR1 and CDR2: DFQATT, SNEGSKA (reference sequence). CDR3 length: 18 residues. J gave up 2 bases and V 3 bases, and 16 bases lay outside the gene matches. CDR3 DNA sequence: TGCAGTGCTAGCAGCGGCGGATCTAGCGGCGGTACCTACAATGAGCAGTTCTTC. It yields the protein CSASSGGSSGGTYNEQFF.

This clonotype was observed a handful of times. The rearrangement joins TRBV20-1 to TRBJ2-7; perhaps D is TRBD1 or TRBD2 (6 bases each). CDR3 length: 12 residues. Trimming removed 6 bases from V and 6 bases from J, with 15 bases in between. CDR1 and CDR2 (germline): DFQATT, SNEGSKA (reference sequence). CDR3 loop: CSAHPGGGEQYF. The CDR3, as DNA: TGCAGTGCCCACCCCGGGGGCGGCGAGCAGTACTTC.

CDR3 in amino acids: CASSLGGPISNQPQHF. Written as DNA, the CDR3 is TGTGCCAGCAGCTTGGGGGGGCCGATTAGCAATCAGCCCCAGCATTTT. The chain couples TRBV7-2 to TRBJ1-5; D perhaps matches TRBD1 (6 bases). Trimming shortened V by 3 bases and J by 0 bases, and 12 bases separated the two germline ends. CDR1 SGHTA and CDR2 FQGNSA come from the germline V gene. There are 16 residues in the CDR3.

Only a few counts were recorded for this clonotype. J is TRBJ1-2 and V is TRBV15; the D is unclear. The CDR3 has 15 amino acids. Trimming took off 0 bases at V and 3 bases at J, with 11 bases between the two ends. Germline assignment: CDR1 LNHNV and CDR2 YYDKDF (reference sequence). The CDR3 reads CATSRDLAVHYGYTF. The CDR3 region has the DNA TGTGCCACCAGCAGAGATTTAGCAGTACACTATGGCTACACCTTC.

This clonotype was seen only a few times. The chain couples TRBV7-2 to TRBJ2-7, with D perhaps matching TRBD2 (5 bases). The germline V gene encodes CDR1 SGHTA and CDR2 FQGNSA. The CDR3 totals 14 residues. V lost 10 bases and J lost 0, with 16 bases in between. The CDR3 region is CATSLAGASYEQYF. CDR3 DNA: TGTGCCACTTCTCTCGCGGGTGCCTCCTACGAGCAGTACTTC.

This chain links TRBV20-1 with TRBJ2-1, with D tentatively TRBD2 (6 bases). CDR3 size: 15 residues. V lost 0 bases, J lost 5 bases, and 14 bases lay in between. Germline CDR1 DFQATT, CDR2 SNEGSKA (reference sequence). The CDR3 here is CSARDRLARHNEQFF. DNA of the CDR3: TGCAGTGCTAGAGATAGGCTAGCGCGACACAATGAGCAGTTCTTC.

CDR3 amino acids: CSVVLGTGKGNQPQHF. The CDR3 nucleotides read TGCAGCGTTGTCCTCGGCACAGGGAAGGGCAATCAGCCCCAGCATTTT. This rearrangement joins TRBV29-1 to TRBJ1-5; TRBD1 is a possible D gene (6 bases). The CDR3 is 16 amino acids. Germline assignment: CDR1 SQVTM and CDR2 ANQGSEA. The V end lost 4 bases, the J end lost 2 bases, and 18 bases lay between the germline ends.

The chain recombines TRBV7-3 with TRBJ2-3; possible D gene TRBD2, 5 bases. Germline values: CDR1 SGHTA, CDR2 FQGTGA. The CDR3 consists of 14 residues. Trimming cost V 5 bases and J 1 base, with 10 bases left between them. CDR3 DNA sequence: TGTGCCAGCAGCCCGGGGAGCGGCACAGATACGCAGTATTTT. Protein sequence: CASSPGSGTDTQYF.

V is TRBV5-1 and J is TRBJ2-6; no clear D gene. This CDR3 is 16 amino acids long. V was shortened by 4 bases and J by 1 base, with 12 bases between the two germline ends. Looked up from germline, CDR1 is SGHRS and CDR2 is YFSETQ. CDR3 sequence reads: CASSPDLGSGANVLTF. In nucleotides, the CDR3 is TGCGCCAGCAGCCCGGACCTGGGGTCTGGGGCCAACGTCCTGACTTTC.

V is TRBV29-1 and J is TRBJ2-5; D call uncertain. V was shortened by 8 bases and J by 5 bases, with 12 bases between the two germline ends. The CDR3 consists of 11 residues. CDR1 and CDR2 (germline): SQVTM, ANQGSEA. Written as DNA, the CDR3 is TGCAGCTTCCGGATCGGGGAGACCCAGTACTTC. Amino acids: CSFRIGETQYF.

The chain uses TRBV24-1 and TRBJ1-2, with 11 nucleotides matching TRBD1. The CDR3 runs to 16 residues. Germline V CDR1 and CDR2: KGHDR, SFDVKD. V was clipped by 3 bases and J by 5 bases; unmatched bases: 7. The CDR3 bases are TGTGCCACCAGTGATACGGACAGGGGGCATTTTTATGGCTACACCTTC. This translates into CATSDTDRGHFYGYTF.

The rearrangement joins TRBV25-1 to TRBJ2-1, with D unclear. The V gene's germline CDR1 is MGHDK and CDR2 SYGVNS. The germline V and J ends were trimmed by 4 bases and 6 bases, with 7 bases remaining between them. There are 12 residues in the CDR3. The CDR3 protein is CASSVTTNEQFF. The DNA for the CDR3 is TGTGCCAGCAGTGTGACGACCAATGAGCAGTTCTTC.

This chain joins TRBV6-6 and TRBJ2-5; possibly TRBD1 or TRBD2 for D (5 bases each). Trimming removed 5 bases from V and 11 bases from J, with 21 bases in between. CDR1 MNHNY and CDR2 SVGAGI come from the germline V gene (reference sequence). The CDR3 runs to 14 residues. The CDR3 loop is CASSTPGRGDEQYF. The CDR3 DNA reads TGTGCCAGCAGTACCCCGGGCCGGGGCGATGAGCAGTACTTC.

Here the CDR3 reads CSVVGNSYEQFF. In DNA form, the CDR3 reads TGCAGCGTTGTAGGCAACAGCTACGAGCAGTTCTTC. V gene TRBV29-1 combines with J gene TRBJ2-1; D gene unclear. The V gene's germline CDR1 is SQVTM and CDR2 ANQGSEA. V gave up 4 bases and J gave up 10 bases, with 14 bases separating them. The CDR3 loop spans 12 amino acids.

V gene TRBV20-1 combines with J gene TRBJ1-4; D might be TRBD1 (5 bases). From germline, CDR1 is DFQATT and CDR2 SNEGSKA (reference sequence). V was shortened by 2 bases and J by 6 bases, with 25 bases between the two germline ends. The CDR3 is made up of 18 amino acids. The CDR3 sequence: CSARQRGLWGKADEKLFF. CDR3 nucleotide sequence: TGCAGTGCTAGACAAAGGGGTCTATGGGGCAAAGCGGATGAAAAACTGTTTTTT.

This clonotype has just a few counts. This sequence joins TRBV20-1 and TRBJ1-2; TRBD1 is a possible D gene (5 bases). This CDR3 region has 11 residues. CDR1 and CDR2 (germline): DFQATT, SNEGSKA (reference sequence). V shed 2 bases and J shed 7 bases, with 8 bases lying between them. The CDR3 region is CSARQGGGYTF. The CDR3 DNA reads as TGCAGTGCTAGACAGGGTGGTGGCTACACCTTC.

The CDR3 reads CASSQEGETGELFF. The CDR3 coding sequence is TGTGCCAGCAGCCAAGAAGGAGAGACCGGGGAGCTGTTTTTT. This chain uses TRBV3-1 with TRBJ2-2; no firm D call. Germline assignment: CDR1 LGHDT and CDR2 YNNKEL (reference sequence). The CDR3 runs 14 residues. Deletions cut 0 bases from V and 5 bases from J, with 7 bases between.

The genes are TRBV20-1 and TRBJ1-1; no clear D. Germline V lookup: CDR1 DFQATT, CDR2 SNEGSKA (reference sequence). Trimming pared 0 bases from V and 3 bases from J, leaving 8 bases between. This CDR3 has 13 amino acids. CDR3 region: CSARDRTHTEAFF. CDR3 DNA sequence: TGCAGTGCTAGAGATCGAACGCACACTGAAGCTTTCTTT.

The V and J genes are TRBV5-1 and TRBJ1-1; a possible D gene is TRBD1 (5 bases). The V and J ends lost 7 bases and 0 bases respectively, with 16 bases between them. This CDR3 has 15 amino acids. Germline CDR1 and CDR2: SGHRS and YFSETQ. This CDR3 is CASFRDGRMNTEAFF. The CDR3 DNA reads TGCGCCAGCTTCCGGGACGGCCGAATGAACACTGAAGCTTTCTTT.

This clonotype was counted only a few times. Given a much more abundant clone one base away, this may be a read error. For the CDR3, the DNA is TGCAGCGTGTACGAGCGGGAGGGCTACAATGAGCAGTACTTC. Its translation: CSVYEREGYNEQYF. V gene TRBV29-1 combines with J gene TRBJ2-1, with TRBD2 matching over 10 bases. Matching the DNA end better, TRBJ2-7 makes the J call doubtful. This CDR3 spans 14 amino acids. CDR1 and CDR2 (germline): SQVTM, ANQGSEA.

The V call is TRBV3-1, the J call TRBJ2-3; 7 bases match TRBD2. Germline-derived CDR1 and CDR2 are LGHDT and YNNKEL (reference sequence). V lost 6 bases, J lost 5 bases, and 8 bases stayed unmatched. The CDR3 covers 14 residues. The DNA for the CDR3 is TGTGCCAGCAGACGGGACTACCTAGGAGATACGCAGTATTTT. This translates into CASRRDYLGDTQYF.

The chain has TRBV6-6 and TRBJ2-7, with a weak D call TRBD2 (5 bases). The length of the CDR3 is 14 residues. Per germline, CDR1 MNHNY and CDR2 SVGAGI (reference sequence). With 6 bases removed from V and 1 base from J, the gap between germline ends came to 13 bases. CDR3 nucleotides: TGTGCCAGCAGAACCGGAGGTGGGTCCTACGAGCAGTACTTC. It encodes CASRTGGGSYEQYF.

This clonotype was observed a single time. A read error may explain this, as a much larger clone is one base away. The chain recombines TRBV4-3 with TRBJ2-4; D uncertain. The end of the DNA fits TRBJ2-7 better, so the J call may be wrong. This CDR3 region has 15 residues. CDR1 is LGHNA and CDR2 is YSLEER in the germline V gene. This chain's CDR3 is CASSQAIGEAYEQYF. In DNA form, the CDR3 reads TGCGCCAGCAGCCAAGCTATAGGCGAAGCCTACGAGCAGTACTTC.

V and J are TRBV6-5 and TRBJ2-7, with TRBD1 identical over 9 bases. Per the germline V gene, CDR1 is MNHEY and CDR2 is SVGAGI. The CDR3 extends over 14 amino acids. The J segment lost 5 bases and the V segment lost 5 bases, leaving 7 bases of the junction unmatched. For the CDR3, the DNA is TGTGCCAGCAGTAGTGGGACAGGGAGAAACGAGCAGTACTTC. This sequence encodes CASSSGTGRNEQYF.

This chain links TRBV12-3 or TRBV12-4 with TRBJ2-3; no firm D call. This CDR3 has 14 amino acids. The V gene lost 6 bases and the J gene lost 0 bases, with 10 bases spanning the gap. The CDR3 region has the DNA TGTGCCAGCAGGGTGAGTTTTAGCACAGATACGCAGTATTTT. This encodes CASRVSFSTDTQYF.

J is TRBJ1-5 and V is TRBV20-1; the D gene is possibly TRBD1 (6 bases). Deletions cut 0 bases from V and 6 bases from J, with 18 bases between. This CDR3 contains 16 residues. The germline gives CDR1 DFQATT, CDR2 SNEGSKA (reference sequence). The CDR3 DNA reads TGCAGTGCTAGAGATCAGGCACAGGGCTACCGTCAGCCCCAGCATTTT. Translated: CSARDQAQGYRQPQHF.